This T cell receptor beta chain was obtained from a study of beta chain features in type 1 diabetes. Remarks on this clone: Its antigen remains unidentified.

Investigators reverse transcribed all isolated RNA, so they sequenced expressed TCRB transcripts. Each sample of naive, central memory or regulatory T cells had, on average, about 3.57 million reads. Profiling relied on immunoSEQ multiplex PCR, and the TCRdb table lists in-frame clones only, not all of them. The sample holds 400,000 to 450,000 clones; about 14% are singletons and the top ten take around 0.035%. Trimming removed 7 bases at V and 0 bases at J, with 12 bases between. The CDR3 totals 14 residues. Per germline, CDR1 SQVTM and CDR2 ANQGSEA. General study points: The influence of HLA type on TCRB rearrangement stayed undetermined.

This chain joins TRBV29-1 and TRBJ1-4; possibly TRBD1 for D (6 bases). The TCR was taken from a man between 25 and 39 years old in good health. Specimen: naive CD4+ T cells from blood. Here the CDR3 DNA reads TGCAGCGCCCGAGGGGGTGCAACTAATGAAAAACTGTTTTTT. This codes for CSARGGATNEKLFF. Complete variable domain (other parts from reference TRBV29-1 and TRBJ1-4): SAVISQKPSRDICQRGTSLTIQCQVDSQVTMMFWYRQQPGQSLTLIATANQGSEATYESGFVIDKFPISRPNLTFSTLTVSNMSPEDSSIYLCSARGGATNEKLFFGSGTQLSVL.